What follows are 14 T cell receptor beta chains derived from one specimen sequenced in a study of blood T cells in healthy people across ages. Alongside a J-beta primer mix, a sample-barcoded 5' primer served in a second PCR lasting about 7 to 11 cycles. TCRdb passed the 5' RACE reads through MiXCR, listing each CDR3 protein once. The data show 1.5 million to 2 million distinct CDR3 sequences, less than 50% seen once. Material: blood. The receptors shown here come from a woman aged 40 to 50 in good health.

The rearrangement joins TRBV28 to TRBJ2-1; the match to TRBD1 covers 9 bases. The germline gives CDR1 MDHEN, CDR2 SYDVKM. The CDR3 is 14 residues long. With 7 bases clipped from V and 9 bases from J, the junction kept 10 bases outside the gene matches. Here the CDR3 DNA reads TGTGCCAGCAATCTACAGGGGGCATCCGGTGAGCAGTTCTTC. This encodes CASNLQGASGEQFF.

Concerning this clonotype itself: An end of the junction does not agree with germline; a read error may underlie this. V and J are TRBV7-9 and TRBJ2-7; D might be TRBD2 (5 bases). CDR1 SEHNR and CDR2 FQNEAQ come from the germline V gene (reference sequence). The CDR3 spans 11 residues. The CDR3 reads CSSSGSYEQYF. The CDR3, as DNA: TGTTCCAGCAGCGGCTCCTACGAGCAGTACTTC.

This clonotype was detected only a few times. The CDR3 loop reads CASSMTGESYEQYF. The CDR3 DNA reads TGTGCCAGCAGTATGACAGGGGAATCCTACGAGCAGTACTTC. V gene TRBV6-5 combines with J gene TRBJ2-7; 8 bases align to TRBD1. The germline V gene encodes CDR1 MNHEY and CDR2 SVGAGI. The CDR3 is made up of 14 amino acids. V shed 5 bases and J 1 base; nucleotides not matched to a gene: 4.

The chain recombines TRBV2 with TRBJ2-7; D is undetermined. This CDR3 region has 12 residues. V shed 11 bases and J shed 5 bases, with 16 bases lying between them. The germline CDR1 and CDR2 sequences are SNHLY and FYNNEI. CDR3 amino acids: CALLSVTHEQYF. As DNA, the CDR3 is TGTGCCCTACTCTCAGTGACCCACGAGCAGTACTTC. The whole variable domain, remainder taken from reference TRBV2 and TRBJ2-7, is EPEVTQTPSHQVTQMGQEVILRCVPISNHLYFYWYRQILGQKVEFLVSFYNNEISEKSEIFDDQFSVERPDGSNFTLKIRSTKLEDSAMYFCALLSVTHEQYFGPGTRLTVT.

The J gene is TRBJ2-5, the V gene TRBV25-1; D may be TRBD1 (6 bases). Germline V gene sequence: CDR1 MGHDK, CDR2 SYGVNS. The length of the CDR3 is 15 residues. V was cut by 5 bases and J by 4 bases, with 17 bases left in between. In DNA form, the CDR3 reads TGTGCCAGCAGTTCGCAACAGGGAAGGAGAGAGACCCAGTACTTC. As protein: CASSSQQGRRETQYF.

V and J are TRBV10-3 and TRBJ2-3; 12 bases map to TRBD2. V gave up 7 bases and J gave up 3 bases; unmatched junction bases: 2. The V gene's germline CDR1 is ENHRY and CDR2 SYGVKD. This CDR3 has 14 amino acids. CDR3 protein: CAIKTSGRTDTQYF. CDR3 sequence (DNA): TGTGCCATCAAAACTAGCGGGAGGACAGATACGCAGTATTTT.

CDR3 coding DNA: TGTGCCAGCAGTTTCCGGCAGGAAAACACAGATACGCAGTATTTT. Translated: CASSFRQENTDTQYF. The chain employs TRBV28 and TRBJ2-3; D not certain. The V end was cut by 3 bases, the J end by 2 bases, with 12 bases between. CDR3 length: 15 residues. Germline CDR1 is MDHEN and CDR2 is SYDVKM.

The chain combines TRBV27 with TRBJ2-3, with 9 bases that match TRBD2. The trim removed 4 bases at V and 2 bases at J, leaving 7 bases unmatched. The CDR3 is made up of 16 amino acids. Germline V CDR1 and CDR2: MNHEY, SMNVEV (reference sequence). The CDR3 DNA sequence: TGTGCCAGCAGTTCCGCGGGGGGGCACTACACAGATACGCAGTATTTT. Amino acid sequence: CASSSAGGHYTDTQYF.

The chain couples TRBV20-1 to TRBJ2-3, with D unresolved. Germline V CDR1 and CDR2: DFQATT, SNEGSKA (reference sequence). The CDR3 has 14 amino acids. V was shortened by 0 bases and J by 3 bases, with 10 bases between the two germline ends. In DNA, the CDR3 is TGCAGTGCTAGAGATGACTCACCTACAGATACGCAGTATTTT. The encoded protein is CSARDDSPTDTQYF.

This clonotype has just a few counts. This chain joins TRBV6-6 and TRBJ1-4, with 8 bases fitting TRBD1. The germline V gene has CDR1 MNHNY and CDR2 SVGAGI (reference sequence). Germline trimming cut 0 bases from V and 8 bases from J; bases unmatched to any gene: 8. CDR3 length: 16 residues. The CDR3 loop is CASSYSIGQGGEKLFF. CDR3 sequence (DNA): TGTGCCAGCAGTTACTCGATCGGACAGGGCGGAGAAAAACTGTTTTTT.

This clonotype was seen once. The chain recombines TRBV4-2 with TRBJ2-1; D perhaps matches TRBD2 (6 bases). The CDR3 has 17 residues. Germline CDR1 is LGHNA and CDR2 is YNFKEQ. Trimming took 3 bases from V and 5 from J, leaving 20 bases between them. CDR3 sequence: CASSHQESGVGDNEQFF. The CDR3 DNA sequence: TGTGCCAGCAGCCACCAAGAATCGGGGGTTGGGGACAATGAGCAGTTCTTC.

The rearrangement links TRBV25-1 to TRBJ2-4; perhaps TRBD1 as D (5 bases). The J call is uncertain, as TRBJ2-5 better fits the DNA end. CDR1 MGHDK and CDR2 SYGVNS come from the germline V gene. The CDR3 length is 14 residues. CDR3 nucleotides: TGTGCCAGCAGTATAGGGCAGCCAGGGGAGACCCAGTACTTC. Translating gives CASSIGQPGETQYF.

This chain links TRBV29-1 with TRBJ2-3; possible D gene TRBD1, 6 bases. V lost 7 bases to trimming and J lost 0 bases, with 23 bases between them. There are 17 residues in the CDR3. Germline-derived CDR1 and CDR2 are SQVTM and ANQGSEA. CDR3 nucleotide sequence: TGCAGCGCCTTAATCAACAGGGTTTTACCTAGCACAGATACGCAGTATTTT. Amino acids: CSALINRVLPSTDTQYF.

V and J are TRBV15 and TRBJ2-5; a weak D match, TRBD2 (5 bases). Judging by the DNA end, TRBJ2-7 fits better; the J call may be wrong. The CDR3 consists of 13 residues. Germline CDR1 is LNHNV and CDR2 is YYDKDF (reference sequence). The CDR3 reads CATSGRRGGEQYF. CDR3 nucleotide sequence: TGTGCCACCAGCGGCCGACGGGGTGGCGAGCAGTACTTC.